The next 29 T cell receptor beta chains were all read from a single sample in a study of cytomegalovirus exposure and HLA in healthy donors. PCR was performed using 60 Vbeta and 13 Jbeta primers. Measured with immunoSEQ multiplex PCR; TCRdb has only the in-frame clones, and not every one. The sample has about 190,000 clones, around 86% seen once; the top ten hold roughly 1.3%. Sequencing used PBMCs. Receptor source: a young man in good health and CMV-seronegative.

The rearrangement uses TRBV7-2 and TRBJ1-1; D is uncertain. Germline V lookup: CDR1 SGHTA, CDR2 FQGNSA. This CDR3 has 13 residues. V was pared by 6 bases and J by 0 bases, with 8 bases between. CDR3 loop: CASREAMNTEAFF. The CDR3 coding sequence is TGTGCCAGCAGGGAGGCAATGAACACTGAAGCTTTCTTT.

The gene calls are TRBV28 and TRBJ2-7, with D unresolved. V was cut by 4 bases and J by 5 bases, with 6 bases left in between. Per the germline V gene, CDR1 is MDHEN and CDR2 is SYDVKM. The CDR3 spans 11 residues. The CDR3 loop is CASSSSDEQYF. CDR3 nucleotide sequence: TGTGCCAGCAGTTCGTCGGACGAGCAGTACTTC.

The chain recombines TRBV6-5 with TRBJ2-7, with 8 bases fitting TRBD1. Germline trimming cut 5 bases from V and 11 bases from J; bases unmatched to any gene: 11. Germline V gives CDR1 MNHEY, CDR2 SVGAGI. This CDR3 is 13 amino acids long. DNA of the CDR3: TGTGCCAGCAGTCTCGGACAGGGCAGTGGAAAGTACTTC. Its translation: CASSLGQGSGKYF.

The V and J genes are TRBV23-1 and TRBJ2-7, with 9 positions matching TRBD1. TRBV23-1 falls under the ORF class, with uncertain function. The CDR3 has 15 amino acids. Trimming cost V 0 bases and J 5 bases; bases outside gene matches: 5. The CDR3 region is CASSQSGDRVNEQYF. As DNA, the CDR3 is TGCGCCAGCAGTCAATCGGGGGACAGGGTCAACGAGCAGTACTTC.

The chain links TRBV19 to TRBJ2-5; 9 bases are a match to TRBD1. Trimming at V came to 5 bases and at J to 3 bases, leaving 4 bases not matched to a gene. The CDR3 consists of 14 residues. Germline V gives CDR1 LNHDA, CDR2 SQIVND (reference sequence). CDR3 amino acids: CASSSWTGEETQYF. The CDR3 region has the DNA TGTGCCAGTAGTTCCTGGACAGGGGAAGAGACCCAGTACTTC.

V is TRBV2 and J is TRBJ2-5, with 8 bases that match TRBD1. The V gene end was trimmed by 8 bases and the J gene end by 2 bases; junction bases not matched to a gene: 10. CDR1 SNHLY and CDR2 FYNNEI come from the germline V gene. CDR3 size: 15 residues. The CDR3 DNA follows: TGTGCCAGCCATCATCCTGGACAGGGACAAGAGACCCAGTACTTC. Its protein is CASHHPGQGQETQYF.

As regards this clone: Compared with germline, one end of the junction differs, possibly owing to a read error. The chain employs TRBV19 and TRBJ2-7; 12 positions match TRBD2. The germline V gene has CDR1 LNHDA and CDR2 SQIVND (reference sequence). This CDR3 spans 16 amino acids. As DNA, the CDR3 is TGTGCCAGTAGTCCAAGACTAGCGGGAGTCTCCTACGAGCAGCACTTC. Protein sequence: CASSPRLAGVSYEQHF. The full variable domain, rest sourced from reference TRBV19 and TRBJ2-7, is DGGITQSPKYLFRKEGQNVTLSCEQNLNHDAMYWYRQDPGQGLRLIYYSQIVNDFQKGDIAEGYSVSREKKESFPLTVTSAQKNPTAFYLCASSPRLAGVSYEQHFGPGTRLTVT.

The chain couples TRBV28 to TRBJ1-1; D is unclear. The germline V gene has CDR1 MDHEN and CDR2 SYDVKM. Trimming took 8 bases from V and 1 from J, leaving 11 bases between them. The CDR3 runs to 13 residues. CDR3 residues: CASCIGRNTEAFF. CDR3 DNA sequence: TGTGCCAGCTGTATCGGGAGGAACACTGAAGCTTTCTTT. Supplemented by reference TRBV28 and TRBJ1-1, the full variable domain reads DVKVTQSSRYLVKRTGEKVFLECVQDMDHENMFWYRQDPGLGLRLIYFSYDVKMKEKGDIPEGYSVSREKKERFSLILESASTNQTSMYLCASCIGRNTEAFFGQGTRLTVV.

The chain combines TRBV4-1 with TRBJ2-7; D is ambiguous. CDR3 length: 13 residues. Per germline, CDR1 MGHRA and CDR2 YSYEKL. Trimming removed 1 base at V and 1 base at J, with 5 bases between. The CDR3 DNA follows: TGCGCCAGCAGCCAAGGGCATTCCTACGAGCAGTACTTC. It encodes CASSQGHSYEQYF.

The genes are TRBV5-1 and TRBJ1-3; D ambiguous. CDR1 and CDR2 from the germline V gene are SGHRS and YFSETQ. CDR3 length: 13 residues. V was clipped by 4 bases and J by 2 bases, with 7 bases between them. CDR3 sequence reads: CASSPPAGNTIYF. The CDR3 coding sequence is TGCGCCAGCAGCCCCCCGGCTGGAAACACCATATATTTT.

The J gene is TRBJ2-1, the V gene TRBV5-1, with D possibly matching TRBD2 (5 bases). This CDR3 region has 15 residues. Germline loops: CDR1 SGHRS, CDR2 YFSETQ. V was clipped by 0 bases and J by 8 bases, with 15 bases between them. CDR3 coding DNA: TGCGCCAGCAGCTTGGCTAGTGGGAGTATTGATGAGCAGTTCTTC. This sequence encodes CASSLASGSIDEQFF.

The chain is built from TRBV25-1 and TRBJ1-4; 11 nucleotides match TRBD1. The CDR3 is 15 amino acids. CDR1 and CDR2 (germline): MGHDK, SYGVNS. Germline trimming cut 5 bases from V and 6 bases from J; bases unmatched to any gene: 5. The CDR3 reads CASSYGQGAYEKLFF. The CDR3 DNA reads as TGTGCCAGCAGTTATGGACAGGGGGCTTATGAAAAACTGTTTTTT.

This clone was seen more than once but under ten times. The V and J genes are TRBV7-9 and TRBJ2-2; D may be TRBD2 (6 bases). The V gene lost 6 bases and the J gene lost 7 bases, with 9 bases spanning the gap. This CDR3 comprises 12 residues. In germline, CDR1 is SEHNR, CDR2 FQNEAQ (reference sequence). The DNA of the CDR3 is TGTGCCAGCAGGGCGGGGTTCGGGGAGCTGTTTTTT. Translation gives CASRAGFGELFF.

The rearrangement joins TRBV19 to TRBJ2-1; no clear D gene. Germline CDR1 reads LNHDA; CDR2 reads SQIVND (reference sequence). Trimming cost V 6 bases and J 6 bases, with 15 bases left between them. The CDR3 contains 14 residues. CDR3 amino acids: CASSPDPAANEQFF. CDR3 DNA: TGTGCCAGTAGCCCCGACCCCGCGGCCAATGAGCAGTTCTTC.

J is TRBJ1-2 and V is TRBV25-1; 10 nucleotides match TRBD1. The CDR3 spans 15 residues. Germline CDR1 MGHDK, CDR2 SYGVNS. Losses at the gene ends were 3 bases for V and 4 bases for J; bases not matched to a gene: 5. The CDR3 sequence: CASSDWTGGVYGYTF. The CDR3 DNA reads TGTGCCAGCAGTGATTGGACAGGGGGTGTCTATGGCTACACCTTC.

CDR3 in amino acids: CASSVMGLAGGEQFF. CDR3 nucleotides: TGTGCCAGCAGCGTAATGGGACTAGCGGGAGGTGAGCAGTTCTTC. The chain combines TRBV9 with TRBJ2-1; 15 bases are shared with TRBD2. CDR1 and CDR2 (germline): SGDLS, YYNGEE. This CDR3 is built from 15 residues. J lost 9 bases, V lost 1 base, and 2 bases had no gene match.

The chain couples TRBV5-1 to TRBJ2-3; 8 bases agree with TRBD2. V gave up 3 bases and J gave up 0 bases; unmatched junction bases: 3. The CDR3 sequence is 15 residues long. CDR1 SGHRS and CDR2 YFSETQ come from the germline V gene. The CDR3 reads CASSSGGDSTDTQYF. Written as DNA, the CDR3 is TGCGCCAGCAGCTCGGGAGGGGATAGCACAGATACGCAGTATTTT.

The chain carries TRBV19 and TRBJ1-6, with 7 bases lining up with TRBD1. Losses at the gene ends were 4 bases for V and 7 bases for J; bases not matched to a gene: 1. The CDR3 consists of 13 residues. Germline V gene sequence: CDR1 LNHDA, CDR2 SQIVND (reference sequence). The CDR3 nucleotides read TGTGCCAGTAGTACGGGACAGAATTCACCCCTCCACTTT. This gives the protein CASSTGQNSPLHF.

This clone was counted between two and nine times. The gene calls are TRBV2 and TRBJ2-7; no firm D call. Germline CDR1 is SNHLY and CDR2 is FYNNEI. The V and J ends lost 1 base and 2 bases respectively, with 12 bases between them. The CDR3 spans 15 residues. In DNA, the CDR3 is TGTGCCAGCAGTGAAGGCCTGGCCGATACCTACGAGCAGTACTTC. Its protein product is CASSEGLADTYEQYF.

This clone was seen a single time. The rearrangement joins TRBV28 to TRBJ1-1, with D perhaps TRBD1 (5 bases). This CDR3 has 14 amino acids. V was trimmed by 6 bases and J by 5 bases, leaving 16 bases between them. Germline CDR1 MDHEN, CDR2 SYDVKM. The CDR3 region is CASSSPGLGTEAFF. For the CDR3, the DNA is TGTGCCAGCAGCTCCCCAGGGTTAGGGACTGAAGCTTTCTTT.

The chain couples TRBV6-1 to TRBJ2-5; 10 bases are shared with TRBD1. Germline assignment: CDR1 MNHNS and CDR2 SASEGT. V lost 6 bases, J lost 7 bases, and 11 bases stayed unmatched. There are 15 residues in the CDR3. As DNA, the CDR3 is TGTGCCAGCAGAGACATGGGACAGGGGAAAGGGACCCAGTACTTC. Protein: CASRDMGQGKGTQYF.

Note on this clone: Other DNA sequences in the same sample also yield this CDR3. The CDR3 loop is CASRPGISNQPQHF. DNA of the CDR3: TGTGCCAGTAGACCAGGGATAAGCAATCAGCCCCAGCATTTT. The chain uses TRBV5-5 and TRBJ1-5, with TRBD1 as a possible D gene (5 bases). Germline-derived CDR1 and CDR2 are SGHKS and YYEKEE (reference sequence). Trimming cost V 8 bases and J 1 base, with 13 bases left between them. The length of the CDR3 is 14 residues.

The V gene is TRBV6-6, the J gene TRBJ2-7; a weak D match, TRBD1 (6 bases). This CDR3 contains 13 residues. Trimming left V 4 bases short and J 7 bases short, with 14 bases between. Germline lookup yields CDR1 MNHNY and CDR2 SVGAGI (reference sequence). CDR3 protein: CASSFTGLGEQYF. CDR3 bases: TGTGCCAGCAGTTTTACAGGGTTGGGGGAGCAGTACTTC.

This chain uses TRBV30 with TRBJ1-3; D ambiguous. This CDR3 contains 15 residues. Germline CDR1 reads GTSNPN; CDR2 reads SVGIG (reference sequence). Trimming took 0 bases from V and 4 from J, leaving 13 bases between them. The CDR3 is CAWSVSPNGGNTIYF. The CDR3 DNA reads TGTGCCTGGAGTGTATCCCCAAACGGGGGAAACACCATATATTTT.

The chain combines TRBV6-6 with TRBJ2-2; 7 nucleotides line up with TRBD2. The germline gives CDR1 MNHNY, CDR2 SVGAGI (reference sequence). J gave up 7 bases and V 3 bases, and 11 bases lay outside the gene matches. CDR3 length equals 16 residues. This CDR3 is CASSYLDKTGGGELFF. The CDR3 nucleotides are TGTGCCAGCAGTTATCTGGACAAGACGGGGGGCGGGGAGCTGTTTTTT.

The CDR3 reads CASSHPAVKGRNGYTF. In nucleotides, the CDR3 is TGTGCCAGCAGTCACCCGGCTGTGAAGGGGCGCAATGGCTACACCTTC. The rearrangement joins TRBV28 to TRBJ1-2, with D possibly TRBD1 on 5 matching bases. The V end was cut by 5 bases, the J end by 6 bases, with 22 bases between. The CDR3 is made up of 16 amino acids. The germline V gene has CDR1 MDHEN and CDR2 SYDVKM.

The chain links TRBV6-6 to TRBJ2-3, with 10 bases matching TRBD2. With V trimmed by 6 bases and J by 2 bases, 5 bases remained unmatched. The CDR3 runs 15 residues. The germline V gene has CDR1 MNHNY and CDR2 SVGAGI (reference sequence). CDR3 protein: CASSLLAGDTDTQYF. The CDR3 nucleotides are TGTGCCAGCAGCCTTCTAGCGGGGGACACAGATACGCAGTATTTT.

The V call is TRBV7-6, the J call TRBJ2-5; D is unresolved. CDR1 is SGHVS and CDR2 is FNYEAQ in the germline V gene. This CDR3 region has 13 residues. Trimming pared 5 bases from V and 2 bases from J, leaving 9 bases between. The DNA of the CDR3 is TGTGCCAGCAGCGGCGACTTACAAGAGACCCAGTACTTC. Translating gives CASSGDLQETQYF.

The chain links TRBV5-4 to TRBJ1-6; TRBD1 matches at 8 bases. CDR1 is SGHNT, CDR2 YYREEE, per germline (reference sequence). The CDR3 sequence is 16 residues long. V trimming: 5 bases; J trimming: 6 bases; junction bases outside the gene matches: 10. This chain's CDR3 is CASRSLTTGGNSPLHF. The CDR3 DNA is TGTGCCAGCAGGTCCCTCACAACAGGGGGTAATTCACCCCTCCACTTT.